This entry lists 22 T cell receptor beta chains sequenced from one sample in a study of T cells in Graves' hyperthyroidism and ophthalmopathy. Authors of the study amplified TCR beta CDR3 regions from RNA transcripts. A set of HTBI primers served as the primers for a first-round RT-PCR of the TCR CDR3. TCRdb processed the multiplex PCR reads anew with MiXCR; each CDR3 protein has one entry. The table shows fewer than 500,000 distinct CDR3 sequences, with approximately 13% occurring only once. Sequencing was performed on blood. The receptors come from a man in his thirties or forties with Graves' hyperthyroidism that later progressed to Graves' ophthalmopathy.

This clonotype was seen repeatedly, ten times or more. The chain couples TRBV7-8 to TRBJ2-1; 9 bases align to TRBD2. Germline trimming cut 0 bases from V and 0 bases from J; bases unmatched to any gene: 6. CDR1 SGHVS and CDR2 FQNEAQ come from the germline V gene. CDR3 length: 18 residues. The CDR3: CASSLAAGGDYSYNEQFF. CDR3 sequence (DNA): TGTGCCAGCAGCTTAGCAGCGGGGGGCGATTACTCCTACAATGAGCAGTTCTTC.

This clonotype was recorded at least ten times. The rearrangement joins TRBV7-8 to TRBJ1-6, with D possibly being TRBD1 (5 bases). This CDR3 is 17 amino acids long. Per germline, CDR1 SGHVS and CDR2 FQNEAQ. V lost 0 bases to trimming and J lost 6 bases, with 15 bases between them. The CDR3 DNA reads TGTGCCAGCAGCTTAGCGGGACGGGAGAACCCTAATTCACCCCTCCACTTT. It translates to CASSLAGRENPNSPLHF.

This clonotype was counted many times. The V gene is TRBV19, the J gene TRBJ1-5; TRBD1 aligns across 10 bases. V lost 6 bases and J lost 2; bases outside the gene matches: 13. The CDR3 loop spans 18 amino acids. CDR1 is LNHDA, CDR2 SQIVND, per germline (reference sequence). DNA for the CDR3: TGTGCCAGTAGCACAATCTCCGGGACAGGGGTGGGCAATCAGCCCCAGCATTTT. Translated, it gives CASSTISGTGVGNQPQHF.

This clonotype was counted ten times or more. The chain recombines TRBV20-1 with TRBJ2-7; D not resolved. Deletions cut 6 bases from V and 0 bases from J, with 15 bases between. Germline V gene data show CDR1 as DFQATT and CDR2 as SNEGSKA (reference sequence). The CDR3 is 14 residues long. CDR3 in DNA: TGCAGTGCCGCTGGGTCATTCAGCTCCTACGAGCAGTACTTC. Its protein is CSAAGSFSSYEQYF.

This clonotype was picked up many times. The chain couples TRBV7-2 to TRBJ2-3; TRBD1 agrees at 7 bases. V shed 0 bases, J shed 2 bases, and the junction held 5 bases outside the gene matches. The CDR3 runs 16 residues. The germline CDR1 and CDR2 sequences are SGHTA and FQGNSA. CDR3 nucleotide sequence: TGTGCCAGCAGCTTAGCACTCGGACAGGACACAGATACGCAGTATTTT. This translates into CASSLALGQDTDTQYF.

This clonotype came up a few times. This rearrangement joins TRBV11-3 to TRBJ1-1, with TRBD1 as a possible D gene (6 bases). CDR1 SGHNT and CDR2 YENEEA come from the germline V gene. The CDR3 runs 18 residues. The V end lost 6 bases, the J end lost 1 base, and 24 bases lay between the germline ends. The CDR3 nucleotides read TGTGCCAGCAGACTTTCTCAGGGCAGGGGAATTAAGAACACTGAAGCTTTCTTT. It codes for CASRLSQGRGIKNTEAFF.

The chain uses TRBV11-2 and TRBJ2-5; 14 bases line up with TRBD2. The CDR3 extends over 18 amino acids. Germline CDR1 is SGHAT and CDR2 is FQNNGV. The J segment lost 1 base and the V segment lost 2 bases, leaving 6 bases of the junction unmatched. Here the CDR3 reads CASSLPGLAGALQETQYF. The CDR3 nucleotides read TGTGCCAGCAGCTTACCGGGACTAGCGGGGGCCCTCCAAGAGACCCAGTACTTC.

This clonotype turned up a few times. This chain joins TRBV20-1 and TRBJ2-7; D ambiguous. Germline CDR1 and CDR2: DFQATT and SNEGSKA (reference sequence). V lost 6 bases and J lost 3, with 15 bases in between. This CDR3 is built from 13 residues. The CDR3 sequence is CSATSGKYYEQYF. CDR3 in DNA: TGCAGTGCGACCTCTGGGAAATACTACGAGCAGTACTTC.

The J gene is TRBJ1-1, the V gene TRBV7-6, with a possible D match to TRBD1 (5 bases). CDR3 size: 14 residues. The germline V gene has CDR1 SGHVS and CDR2 FNYEAQ. V was cut by 5 bases and J by 1 base, with 11 bases left in between. The CDR3, as DNA: TGTGCCAGCAGCCAAGAGGGACCGAACACTGAAGCTTTCTTT. Translated: CASSQEGPNTEAFF.

This chain uses TRBV4-1 with TRBJ2-3, with TRBD2 matching over 8 bases. The CDR3 sequence is 16 residues long. V shed 4 bases, J shed 2 bases, and the junction held 8 bases outside the gene matches. Germline CDR1 MGHRA, CDR2 YSYEKL. CDR3 protein: CASSRYSGANTDTQYF. The CDR3 DNA reads as TGCGCCAGCAGCCGATATAGCGGGGCAAACACAGATACGCAGTATTTT.

In its sample, this clonotype was seen many times. This chain joins TRBV5-1 and TRBJ1-1; D is unresolved. Deletions cut 2 bases from V and 0 bases from J, with 8 bases between. The CDR3 length is 14 residues. CDR1 and CDR2 from the germline V gene are SGHRS and YFSETQ. The CDR3 is CASSLSAMNTEAFF. The CDR3 coding sequence is TGCGCCAGCAGCTTAAGTGCAATGAACACTGAAGCTTTCTTT.

This clonotype has at least ten counts. The genes are TRBV6-1 and TRBJ2-1; a weak D match, TRBD2 (6 bases). Per the germline V gene, CDR1 is MNHNS and CDR2 is SASEGT. The CDR3 is 15 amino acids. V dropped 4 bases and J dropped 8 bases, with 18 bases sitting between them. This CDR3 reads CASSAAGTAHHEQFF. CDR3 sequence (DNA): TGTGCCAGCAGTGCCGCCGGGACTGCTCACCATGAGCAGTTCTTC.

This clonotype was counted a few times. CDR3: CASSLGDRGLSGYTF. In nucleotides, the CDR3 is TGTGCCAGCAGCTTAGGGGACAGGGGTTTGAGTGGCTACACCTTC. The rearrangement joins TRBV13 to TRBJ1-2; 9 nucleotides line up with TRBD1. Losses at the gene ends were 0 bases for V and 7 bases for J; bases not matched to a gene: 6. CDR1 is PRHDT, CDR2 FYEKMQ, per germline (reference sequence). The CDR3 totals 15 residues.

This clonotype showed up just a few times. This chain links TRBV15 with TRBJ1-3, with D tentatively TRBD1 (5 bases). This CDR3 has 11 residues. Germline V gene sequence: CDR1 LNHNV, CDR2 YYDKDF (reference sequence). The ends were cut back, 8 bases at V and 7 bases at J, with 9 bases in the middle. CDR3 nucleotides: TGTGCCACCTCGGAGGGGAACACCATATATTTT. This encodes CATSEGNTIYF. The full variable domain, completed using reference TRBV15 and TRBJ1-3, is DAMVIQNPRYQVTQFGKPVTLSCSQTLNHNVMYWYQQKSSQAPKLLFHYYDKDFNNEADTPDNFQSRRPNTSFCFLDIRSPGLGDTAMYLCATSEGNTIYFGEGSWLTVV.

V is TRBV30 and J is TRBJ1-3; 11 positions match TRBD1. From germline, CDR1 is GTSNPN and CDR2 SVGIG (reference sequence). The CDR3 has 14 amino acids. V gave up 5 bases and J gave up 0 bases; unmatched junction bases: 0. The CDR3 region has the DNA TGTGCCTGGGGGACAGGGGGCTCTGGAAACACCATATATTTT. It encodes CAWGTGGSGNTIYF.

In its sample, this clonotype was seen many times. The CDR3 region is CASSDQQGVYTEAFF. In DNA form, the CDR3 reads TGCGCCAGCAGCGATCAACAGGGTGTCTACACTGAAGCTTTCTTT. The V gene is TRBV5-1, the J gene TRBJ1-1, with D possibly matching TRBD1 (6 bases). Per the germline V gene, CDR1 is SGHRS and CDR2 is YFSETQ. This CDR3 comprises 15 residues. V was shortened by 4 bases and J by 3 bases, with 16 bases between the two germline ends.

A word on this clonotype: An end of the junction differs from the germline gene, which may be a read error. The V gene is TRBV6-1, the J gene TRBJ1-6, with 10 bases matching TRBD1. Germline CDR1 and CDR2: MNHNS and SASEGT. The length of the CDR3 is 15 residues. CDR3 sequence reads: CASRTTGGYDSPLHF. The CDR3 DNA reads as TGTGCCAGCAGAACGACAGGGGGCTATGATTCACCCCTCCACTTT.

This chain uses TRBV6-2 or TRBV6-3 with TRBJ2-3; 14 nucleotides agree with TRBD2. Germline trimming cut 2 bases from V and 2 bases from J; bases unmatched to any gene: 6. This CDR3 region has 18 residues. Germline V gene lookup returns CDR1 MNHEY and CDR2 SVGEGT. The CDR3 bases are TGTGCCAGCAGTTACCACCGGACTAGCGGGGGGTACACAGATACGCAGTATTTT. As protein: CASSYHRTSGGYTDTQYF.

V usage is TRBV3-1 and J usage is TRBJ2-1; 10 nucleotides line up with TRBD2. The CDR3 is 17 amino acids. The V gene end was trimmed by 1 base and the J gene end by 7 bases; junction bases not matched to a gene: 10. CDR1 and CDR2 from the germline V gene are LGHDT and YNNKEL (reference sequence). The CDR3, as DNA: TGTGCCAGCAGCCAAGCTAGCGGGGGCTTCGAGTGGAATGAGCAGTTCTTC. Translating gives CASSQASGGFEWNEQFF.

This clonotype has ten or more counts. The genes are TRBV12-3 or TRBV12-4 and TRBJ1-5; no clear D gene. The CDR3 extends over 13 amino acids. Trimming shortened V by 5 bases and J by 1 base, and 6 bases separated the two germline ends. The CDR3 region has the DNA TGTGCCAGCAGTAGGTTAAGCAATCAGCCCCAGCATTTT. This codes for CASSRLSNQPQHF.

In this sample, this clonotype turned up many times. The V gene is TRBV28, the J gene TRBJ2-7, with D uncertain. V lost 5 bases and J lost 4, with 9 bases in between. The germline V gene has CDR1 MDHEN and CDR2 SYDVKM. The CDR3 totals 12 residues. For the CDR3, the DNA is TGTGCCAGCAGTACACAGATTTACGAGCAGTACTTC. It yields the protein CASSTQIYEQYF.

As regards this clonotype: A clone one base away is much larger, so this may be a read error. The chain employs TRBV20-1 and TRBJ1-2; no reliable D call. The CDR3 covers 10 residues. Germline V gene sequence: CDR1 DFQATT, CDR2 SNEGSKA (reference sequence). CDR3 sequence reads: CSAEVYGYAF. The CDR3 region has the DNA TGCAGTGCTGAGGTGTATGGCTACGCCTTC.